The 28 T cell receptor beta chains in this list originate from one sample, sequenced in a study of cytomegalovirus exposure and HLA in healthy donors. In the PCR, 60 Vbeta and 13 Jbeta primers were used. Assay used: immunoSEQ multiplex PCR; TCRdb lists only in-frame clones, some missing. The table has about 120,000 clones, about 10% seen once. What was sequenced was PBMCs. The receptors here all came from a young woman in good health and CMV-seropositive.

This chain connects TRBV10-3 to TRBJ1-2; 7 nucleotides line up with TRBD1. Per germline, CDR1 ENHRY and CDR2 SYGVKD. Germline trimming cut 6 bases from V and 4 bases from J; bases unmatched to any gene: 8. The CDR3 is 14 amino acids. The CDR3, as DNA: TGTGCCATCAGAGGAGAGGGGGCCGGCTATGGCTACACCTTC. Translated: CAIRGEGAGYGYTF.

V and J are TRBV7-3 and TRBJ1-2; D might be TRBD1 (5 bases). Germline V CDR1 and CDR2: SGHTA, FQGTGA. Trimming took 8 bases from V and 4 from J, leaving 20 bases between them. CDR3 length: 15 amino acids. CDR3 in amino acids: CASGTAGGGTYGYTF. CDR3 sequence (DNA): TGTGCCAGCGGGACCGCGGGGGGGGGTACCTATGGCTACACCTTC.

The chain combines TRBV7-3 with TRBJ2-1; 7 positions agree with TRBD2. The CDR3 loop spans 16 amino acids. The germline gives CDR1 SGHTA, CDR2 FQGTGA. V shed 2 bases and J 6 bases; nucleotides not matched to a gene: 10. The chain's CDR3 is CASSLLLAGDFNEQFF. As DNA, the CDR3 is TGTGCCAGCAGCTTACTCTTGGCGGGAGATTTCAATGAGCAGTTCTTC.

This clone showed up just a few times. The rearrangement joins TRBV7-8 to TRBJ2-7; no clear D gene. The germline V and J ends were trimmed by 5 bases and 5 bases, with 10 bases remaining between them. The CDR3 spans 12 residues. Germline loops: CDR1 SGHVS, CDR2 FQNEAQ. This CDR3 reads CASSPGSNEQYF. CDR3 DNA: TGTGCCAGCAGCCCCGGGTCCAACGAGCAGTACTTC.

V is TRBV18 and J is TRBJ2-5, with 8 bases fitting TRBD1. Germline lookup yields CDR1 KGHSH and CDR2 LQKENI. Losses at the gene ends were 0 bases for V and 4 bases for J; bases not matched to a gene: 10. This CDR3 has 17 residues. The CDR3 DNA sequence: TGTGCCAGCTCACCACCCGGACGCGGACAGGGCCTAGAGACCCAGTACTTC. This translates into CASSPPGRGQGLETQYF. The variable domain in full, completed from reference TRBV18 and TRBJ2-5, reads NAGVMQNPRHLVRRRGQEARLRCSPMKGHSHVYWYRQLPEEGLKFMVYLQKENIIDESGMPKERFSAEFPKEGPSILRIQQVVRGDSAAYFCASSPPGRGQGLETQYFGPGTRLLVL.

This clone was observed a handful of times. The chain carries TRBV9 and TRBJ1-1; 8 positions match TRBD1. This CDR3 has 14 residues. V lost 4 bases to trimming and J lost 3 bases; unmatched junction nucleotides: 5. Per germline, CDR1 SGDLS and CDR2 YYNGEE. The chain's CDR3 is CASSPTGVHTEAFF. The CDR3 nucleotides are TGTGCCAGCAGCCCGACAGGGGTACACACTGAAGCTTTCTTT.

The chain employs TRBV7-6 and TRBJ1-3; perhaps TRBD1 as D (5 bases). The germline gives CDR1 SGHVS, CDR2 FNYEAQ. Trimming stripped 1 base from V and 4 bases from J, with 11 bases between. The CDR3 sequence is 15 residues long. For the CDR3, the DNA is TGTGCCAGCAGCTTAGTGCCAGGGTTCGGAAACACCATATATTTT. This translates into CASSLVPGFGNTIYF.

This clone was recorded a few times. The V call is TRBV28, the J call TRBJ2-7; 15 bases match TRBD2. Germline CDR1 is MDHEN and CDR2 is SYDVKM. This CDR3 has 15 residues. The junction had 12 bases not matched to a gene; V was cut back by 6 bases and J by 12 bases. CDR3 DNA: TGTGCCAGCAGCCCAACGGGACTAGCGGGAGGCCAGAGGTACTTC. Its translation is CASSPTGLAGGQRYF.

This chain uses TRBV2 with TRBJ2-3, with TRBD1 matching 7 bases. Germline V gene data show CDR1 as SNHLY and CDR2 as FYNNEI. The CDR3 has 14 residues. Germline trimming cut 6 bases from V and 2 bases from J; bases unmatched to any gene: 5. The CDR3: CASRNRGNTDTQYF. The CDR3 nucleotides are TGTGCCAGCAGGAACAGGGGTAACACAGATACGCAGTATTTT.

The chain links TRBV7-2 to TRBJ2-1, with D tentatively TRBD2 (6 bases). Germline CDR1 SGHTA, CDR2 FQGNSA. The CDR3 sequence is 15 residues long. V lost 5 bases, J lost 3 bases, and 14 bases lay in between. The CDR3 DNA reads TGTGCCAGCAGCCTCCTAGCGCAGGTCTACAATGAGCAGTTCTTC. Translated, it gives CASSLLAQVYNEQFF.

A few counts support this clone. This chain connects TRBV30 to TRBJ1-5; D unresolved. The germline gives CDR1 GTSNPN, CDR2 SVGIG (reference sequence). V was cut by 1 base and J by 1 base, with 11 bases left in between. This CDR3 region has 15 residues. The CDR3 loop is CAWSGDTGSNQPQHF. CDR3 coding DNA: TGTGCCTGGAGTGGAGATACGGGGAGCAATCAGCCCCAGCATTTT.

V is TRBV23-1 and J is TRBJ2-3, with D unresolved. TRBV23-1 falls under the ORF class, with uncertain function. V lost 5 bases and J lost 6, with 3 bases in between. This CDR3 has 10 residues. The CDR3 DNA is TGCGCCAGCAGTTCTGATACGCAGTATTTT. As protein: CASSSDTQYF.

CDR3 DNA: TGTGCCAGCAGTACAGGACGGAGCCCGGAAGCTTTCTTT. This translates into CASSTGRSPEAFF. The chain links TRBV27 to TRBJ1-1; TRBD1 is a possible D gene (5 bases). The CDR3 runs to 13 residues. The V gene lost 5 bases and the J gene lost 8 bases, with 15 bases spanning the gap. Germline V gives CDR1 MNHEY, CDR2 SMNVEV (reference sequence).

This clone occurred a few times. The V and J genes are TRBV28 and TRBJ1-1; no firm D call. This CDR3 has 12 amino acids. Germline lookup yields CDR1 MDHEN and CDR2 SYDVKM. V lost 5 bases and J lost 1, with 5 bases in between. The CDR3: CASSPWNTEAFF. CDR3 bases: TGTGCCAGCAGTCCCTGGAACACTGAAGCTTTCTTT.

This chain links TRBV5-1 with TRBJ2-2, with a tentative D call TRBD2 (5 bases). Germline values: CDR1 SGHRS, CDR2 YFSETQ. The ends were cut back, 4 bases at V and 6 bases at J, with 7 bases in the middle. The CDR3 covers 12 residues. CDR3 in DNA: TGCGCCAGCAGCCGGGATTCCGGGGAGCTGTTTTTT. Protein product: CASSRDSGELFF.

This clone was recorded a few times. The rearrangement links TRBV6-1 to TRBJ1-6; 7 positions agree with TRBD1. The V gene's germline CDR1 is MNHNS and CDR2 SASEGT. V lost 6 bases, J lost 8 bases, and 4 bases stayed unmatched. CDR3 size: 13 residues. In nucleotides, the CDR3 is TGTGCCAGCAGCTGGGACAGTTATTCACCCCTCCACTTT. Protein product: CASSWDSYSPLHF.

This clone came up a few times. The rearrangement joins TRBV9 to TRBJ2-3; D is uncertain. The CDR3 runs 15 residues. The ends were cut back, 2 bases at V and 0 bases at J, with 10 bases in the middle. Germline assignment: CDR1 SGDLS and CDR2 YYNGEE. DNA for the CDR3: TGTGCCAGCAGCGTGCTAGTCTCTAGCACAGATACGCAGTATTTT. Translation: CASSVLVSSTDTQYF.

The CDR3 region has the DNA TGTGCCAGCAGCACCTGGGACAGGGATATTGATGAGCAGTTCTTC. As protein: CASSTWDRDIDEQFF. The chain recombines TRBV7-9 with TRBJ2-1, with 9 bases that match TRBD1. The length of the CDR3 is 15 residues. The V gene's germline CDR1 is SEHNR and CDR2 FQNEAQ (reference sequence). The V and J ends lost 5 bases and 8 bases, in that order; junction bases with no gene match: 10.

The CDR3 DNA follows: TGTGCCAGCAGTTTAGTACACGTCAATCAGCCCCAGCATTTT. Its protein product is CASSLVHVNQPQHF. This chain joins TRBV28 and TRBJ1-5, with unresolved D. CDR1 and CDR2 (germline): MDHEN, SYDVKM. The V end was cut by 2 bases, the J end by 3 bases, with 8 bases between. The CDR3 runs 14 residues.

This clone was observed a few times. The CDR3: CSVEDVGSSGANVLTF. CDR3 DNA: TGCAGCGTTGAAGATGTGGGGAGCTCTGGGGCCAACGTCCTGACTTTC. This chain joins TRBV29-1 and TRBJ2-6, with D maybe TRBD2 (5 bases). Germline values: CDR1 SQVTM, CDR2 ANQGSEA. V was clipped by 0 bases and J by 0 bases, with 9 bases between them. CDR3 size: 16 residues.

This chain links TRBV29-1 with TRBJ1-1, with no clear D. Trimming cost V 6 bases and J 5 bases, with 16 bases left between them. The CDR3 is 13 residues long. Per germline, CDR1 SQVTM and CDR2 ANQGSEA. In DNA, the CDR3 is TGCAGCGTCACACTAAGAGGATGGACTGAAGCTTTCTTT. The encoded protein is CSVTLRGWTEAFF.

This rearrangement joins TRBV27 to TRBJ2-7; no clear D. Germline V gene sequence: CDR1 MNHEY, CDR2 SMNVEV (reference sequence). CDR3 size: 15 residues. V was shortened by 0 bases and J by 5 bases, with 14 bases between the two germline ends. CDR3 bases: TGTGCCAGCAGTTTATCGATGGAGCCGACGGACGAGCAGTACTTC. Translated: CASSLSMEPTDEQYF.

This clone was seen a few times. CDR3 amino acids: CASSRIAGATGELFF. DNA for the CDR3: TGTGCCAGCAGTAGAATAGCGGGAGCCACCGGGGAGCTGTTTTTT. This chain uses TRBV27 with TRBJ2-2; the match to TRBD2 covers 9 bases. The CDR3 runs to 15 residues. CDR1 is MNHEY and CDR2 is SMNVEV in the germline V gene (reference sequence). With 5 bases clipped from V and 4 bases from J, the junction kept 5 bases outside the gene matches.

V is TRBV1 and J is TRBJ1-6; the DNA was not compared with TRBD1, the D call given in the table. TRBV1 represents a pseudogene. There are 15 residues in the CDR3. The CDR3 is CTSSLGQGADSPLHF. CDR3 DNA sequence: TGCACCAGCAGCCTCGGACAGGGGGCAGATTCACCCCTCCACTTT.

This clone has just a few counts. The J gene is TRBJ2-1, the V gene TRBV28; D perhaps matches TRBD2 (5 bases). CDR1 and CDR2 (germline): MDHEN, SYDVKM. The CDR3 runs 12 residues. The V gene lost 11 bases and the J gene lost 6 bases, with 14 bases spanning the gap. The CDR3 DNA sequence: TGTGCCGGGCAGTCGAGGGCCAATGAGCAGTTCTTC. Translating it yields CAGQSRANEQFF.

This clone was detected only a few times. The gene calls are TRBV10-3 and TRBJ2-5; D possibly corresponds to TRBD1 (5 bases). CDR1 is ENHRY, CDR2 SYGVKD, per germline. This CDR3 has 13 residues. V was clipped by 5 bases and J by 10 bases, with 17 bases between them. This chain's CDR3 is CAISWGPDFFQYF. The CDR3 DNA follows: TGTGCCATCAGTTGGGGCCCCGATTTTTTCCAGTACTTC.

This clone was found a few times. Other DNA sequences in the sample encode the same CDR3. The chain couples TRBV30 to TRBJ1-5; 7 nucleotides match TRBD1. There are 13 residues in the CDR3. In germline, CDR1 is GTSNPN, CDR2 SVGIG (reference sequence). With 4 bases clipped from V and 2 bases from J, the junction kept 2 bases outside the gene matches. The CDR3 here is CAWTGQGNQPQHF. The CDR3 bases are TGTGCCTGGACAGGACAGGGCAATCAGCCCCAGCATTTT. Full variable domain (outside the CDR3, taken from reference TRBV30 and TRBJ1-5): SQTIHQWPATLVQPVGSPLSLECTVEGTSNPNLYWYRQAAGRGLQLLFYSVGIGQISSEVPQNLSASRPQDRQFILSSKKLLLSDSGFYLCAWTGQGNQPQHFGDGTRLSIL.

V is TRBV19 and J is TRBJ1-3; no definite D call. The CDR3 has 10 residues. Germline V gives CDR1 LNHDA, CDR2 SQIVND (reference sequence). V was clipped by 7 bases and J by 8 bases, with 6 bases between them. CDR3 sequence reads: CASMGDTIYF. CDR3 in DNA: TGTGCCAGTATGGGAGACACCATATATTTT.